This T cell receptor beta chain derives from a study of T cell repertoires in cytomegalovirus infection. Across the study: Alongside well-studied HLA-B-restricted CMV epitopes, recently identified HLA-C-restricted CMV epitopes were also used. The public TCR beta signatures pointed to both CMV infection and matching HLA type. Study-wide findings and caveats: Public TCR beta family frequency separated CMV-and-HLA carriers, including in an independent cohort.

TCRdb reprocessed the reads via MiXCR and lists one record per CDR3 protein. Counted here are around 900,000 distinct CDR3 sequences, approximately 31% occurring once; the ten biggest clones make up 10% to 15%. For this clonotype: The antigen remains undetermined.

This CDR3 region has 18 residues. V lost 4 bases, J lost 5 bases, and 14 bases stayed unmatched. Germline assignment: CDR1 SGHNT and CDR2 YYREEE (reference sequence). Sequenced material: cultured CD8+ T cells from PBMCs, taken from culture after CMV antigen stimulation. The clonotype was recovered from a human donor in good health (CMV status not recorded). Some clones in this sample may be carry-over from other donors' samples. V gene TRBV5-4 combines with J gene TRBJ2-5; 13 bases fit TRBD2. The CDR3 is CASSPRPTSGGSGETQYF. The CDR3 DNA follows: TGTGCCAGCAGCCCCCGACCGACTAGCGGGGGGTCGGGGGAGACCCAGTACTTC.